This is a list of T cell receptor beta chains from one sample in a study of blood T cell repertoires in COVID-19. Assay: immunoSEQ multiplex PCR; the TCRdb copy retains only in-frame clones and omits some. The profile shows a few hundred thousand clones, approximately 78% of them singletons. Sequenced material: peripheral blood. Receptors were obtained from a woman aged 18-29 years with acute or convalescent COVID-19. Both conserved end residues are part of each CDR3. A D gene is named only where the DNA matches it firmly. Clone sizes are given selectively: once, few, many, or a class where the clone is expanded.

TRBV12-5,TRBJ1-2,-,-,TGTGCTAGTGGTTTCGCCGAATACGGGGATGGCTACACCTTC,CASGFAEYGDGYTF
TRBV7-2,TRBJ2-7,-,-,TGTGCCAGCAGCTTAATGCAGGGCGCTTACGAGCAGTACTTC,CASSLMQGAYEQYF
TRBV9,TRBJ2-2,TRBD1,few,TGTGCCAGCACCGGACAGGGGGCTGGCACCGGGGAGCTGTTTTTT,CASTGQGAGTGELFF
TRBV28,TRBJ2-2,-,-,TGTGCCAGCAGCCCAACGGGCGGCCTAGCGTTCACCGGGGAGCTGTTTTTT,CASSPTGGLAFTGELFF
TRBV2,TRBJ2-7,-,-,TGTGCCAGCAGGGACTGGCATACCTACGAGCAGTACTTC,CASRDWHTYEQYF
TRBV3-1/TRBV3-2,TRBJ2-3,TRBD2,-,TGTGCCAGCAGACTAGCGGGAGGTGGAGATACGCAGTATTTT,CASRLAGGGDTQYF
TRBV6-4,TRBJ2-1,TRBD2,-,TGTGCCAGCAGTGAACTAGCGGGACCTTACAATGAGCAGTTCTTC,CASSELAGPYNEQFF
TRBV30,TRBJ1-2,TRBD1,-,TGTGCCTGGATTGCGGGACAGGGAGCGGGAGGCTACACCTTC,CAWIAGQGAGGYTF
TRBV19,TRBJ1-1,TRBD1,few,TGTGCCAGTACCAAACCCGGGACAGGGAACACTGAAGCTTTCTTT,CASTKPGTGNTEAFF
TRBV5-4,TRBJ2-2,TRBD2,-,TGTGCCAGCAGAACTAGCGGGAGTTTGATAGGGGAGCTGTTTTTT,CASRTSGSLIGELFF
TRBV30,TRBJ2-2,TRBD1,-,TGTGCCTGGAGTGTACAGGGGGCCGGGGAGCTGTTTTTT,CAWSVQGAGELFF
TRBV11-2,TRBJ2-1,TRBD2,-,TGTGCCAGCAGCTTACACTGGCCTAGCGGGAGGGCAGCTGAGCAGTTCTTC,CASSLHWPSGRAAEQFF
TRBV6-6,TRBJ2-1,-,-,TGTGCCAGCAGAGCCCCGAGCGGGCTTCCCTACAATGAGCAGTTCTTC,CASRAPSGLPYNEQFF
TRBV10-3,TRBJ1-1,TRBD1,few,TGTGCCATCAGGGGGACAGCGGTAAACACTGAAGCTTTCTTT,CAIRGTAVNTEAFF
TRBV6-2/TRBV6-3,TRBJ2-2,TRBD2,-,TGTGCCAGCAGTTACTTTTGGCGGGAGTATGGCGGGGAGCTGTTTTTT,CASSYFWREYGGELFF
TRBV5-6,TRBJ2-1,-,-,TGTGCCAGCAGTTATGGTCCCGGGAGAGAAGGTGAGCAGTTCTTC,CASSYGPGREGEQFF
TRBV7-3,TRBJ1-1,-,-,TGTGCCACCCGAAATGACAGTGGAGCTTTCTTT,CATRNDSGAFF
TRBV15,TRBJ1-6,-,-,TGTGCCACCAGCAGAGAAGCGAAATATAATTCACCCCTCCACTTT,CATSREAKYNSPLHF
TRBV5-1,TRBJ2-1,TRBD2,few,TGCGCCAGCAGCGAGGGACTAGCGGGAGGGAGGTACAATGAGCAGTTCTTC,CASSEGLAGGRYNEQFF
TRBV14,TRBJ2-1,-,-,TGTGCCAGCAGCTCTAGCTTTCATGAGCAGTTCTTC,CASSSSFHEQFF
TRBV11-2,TRBJ2-1,-,-,TGTGCCAGCAGCTTAGCTACCAGGATTTTCTTC,CASSLATRIFF
TRBV18,TRBJ2-7,TRBD2,-,TGTGCCAGCTCACCAGAGACAGAAGGACTAGCGGGCTCCTACGAGCAGTACTTC,CASSPETEGLAGSYEQYF
TRBV15,TRBJ2-2,-,-,TGTGCCACCAGCAGAGATTTGAGTAACACCGGGGAGCTGTTTTTT,CATSRDLSNTGELFF
TRBV11-2,TRBJ1-2,TRBD1,-,TGTGCCAGCAGCTTACTAAAGGGACAGGGTGTTAACTATGGCTACACCTTC,CASSLLKGQGVNYGYTF
TRBV5-8,TRBJ2-7,-,-,TGTGCCAGCAGCTTGTGGGGGGGCGAGAGCTCCTACGAGCAGTACTTC,CASSLWGGESSYEQYF
TRBV28,TRBJ1-5,-,-,TGTGCCAGCAGATTAGGGTTGGGGCGTCAGCCCCAGCATTTT,CASRLGLGRQPQHF